This TCR beta chain was retrieved from a study of T cell responses to AZD1222 COVID-19 vaccine. Study findings and constraints: Spike-wide coverage was observed for vaccine-associated CD4 TCRs, with dominant responses at 160-218 and 743-854. Unmutated regions of variants are reportedly targeted by nearly half of spike-specific TCRs.

The table came from immunoSEQ multiplex PCR; TCRdb's copy has only in-frame clones and leaves some out. The sample comprises around 180,000 clones, around 90% of which are singletons, and approximately 0.5% rests with the top ten. V lost 2 bases, J lost 7 bases, and 11 bases lay in between. Looked up from germline, CDR1 is MDHEN and CDR2 is SYDVKM. The CDR3 spans 13 residues. Comments on this clone: Its specificity is not known.

The sequence was collected from an adult in good health. The genes are TRBV28 and TRBJ1-2; no reliable D call. This specimen consisted of peripheral blood, obtained on day 0 of AZD1222 vaccination. CDR3 residues: CASSLIRASGYTF. In nucleotides, the CDR3 is TGTGCCAGCAGTTTAATCCGGGCCAGTGGCTACACCTTC.